The text below deals with one T cell receptor (beta chain). This clone was detected once. Its antigen is currently not known. No base quality values were provided; no much bigger clone lies one nucleotide off. The immunoSEQ Assay, a bias-controlled multiplex PCR, was used to amplify TCRbeta CDR3 regions from genomic DNA. Per the source publication's procedure: Nucleated cell counts per sample were estimated from amplification of reference gene primers within the assay. To quantify the absolute abundance of each unique TCRbeta CDR3 rearrangement, sequence reads were collapsed and filtered. Productive Simpson clonality was computed per sample as the square root of Simpson's diversity index over productive rearrangements. The table was pulled from immuneACCESS by TCRdb, which kept in-frame rearrangements only. Such tables lose some clones; where checked, under half of the loss comes from unresolved V genes, and the rest has no known cause. Clonal size and the V and J genes are those of that table, whereas D and trimming came from the DNA. This sample lists roughly 80,000 clones; 88% were detected once. The top ten constitute roughly 9.1% of the sample.

The record originates from a study of blood T cell repertoires in COVID-19 (TCRdb year 2020). In the study overall: Collaborator samples came from the United States, Italy and Spain and covered acute and convalescent phases of COVID-19. The material from the prospective study consisted of cDNA or gDNA derived from T cells, B-cell-depleted T cells, or PBMCs. Deeply sampled blood TCRbeta repertoires from subjects exposed to, actively infected with, or recovered from COVID-19 were included in the dataset. A freely available public database, intended as a resource for researchers studying the immune response to SARS-CoV-2, is where the repertoires were released. Samples came from the ongoing ImmuneRACE study (first 160 participants) plus 1,254 subjects from 6 global collaborators. The sample metadata nearly always contained a de-identified subject ID, COVID-19 status, age in years and sex. HLA class I and class II types, where available, came from metadata supplied by the sample provider rather than from assay-based typing.

Broad study findings and their caveats: Clinical and demographic metadata were provided uncurated, with the amount varying by source and participant.

The collaborating institutions used their own protocols to collect whole blood in K2EDTA tubes. For TCRbeta analysis, collaborator samples were shipped as frozen whole blood, as isolated PBMCs, or as DNA extracted from either sample type. This receptor was taken from a human donor in a cohort sampled during active COVID-19. The sequencing input was peripheral blood.

The bases are TGTGCCAGCAGCTTAAGGGGTCACAGCTACGAGCAGTACTTC. Its amino acids are CASSLRGHSYEQYF. The sequence links TRBV13 to TRBJ2-7; a tentative D match to TRBD1 spans 5 bases. From its cysteine to its phenylalanine, the CDR3 spans 14 amino acids. Of the read, only the CDR3 DNA is kept; its 42 bases are in frame from base 1. V is clipped by 2 bases and J by 3 bases, and the sequence between their germline boundaries is 11 bases long. The germline V gene (reference sequence) supplies CDR1 PRHDT and CDR2 FYEKMQ.